Detailed here is one T cell receptor beta chain. In this sample, this clonotype turned up many times. The target of this receptor is not known. There are no base qualities to consult, and no much larger clone falls within one base. Receptor libraries were prepared by PCR. Reads for this sample came from an Illumina HiSeq 2500. TCR libraries were prepared with molecular barcoding, using unique molecular identifiers to normalize TCRbeta repertoire quantification. The public reads were quality trimmed at Q25 with fastp and then assembled into clones with MiXCR by TCRdb, keeping productive beta chains. Rows are combined by CDR3 protein, so each entry shows the most common genes and DNA. A total of around 210,000 distinct CDR3 sequences appear in this sample, roughly 6.6% of them only once. The ten largest account for about 5.5% of the sample. Explained via the paper, the treatment or condition label denotes: allogeneic hematopoietic cell transplantation with graft depleted of TCRalphabeta T cells and CD19 B cells. Transplant recipients were children who received TCRalphabeta/CD19-depleted allogeneic hematopoietic cell grafts.

The data were obtained in a study of T-cell reconstitution after alpha-beta-depleted transplantation in children (dated by TCRdb to about 2016). Looking at the study overall: Using TCR repertoire profiling, the study quantitatively followed how T-cell immune reconstitution unfolded in children after TCRalphabeta/CD19-depleted allogeneic hematopoietic cell transplantation.

Study-wide findings and limitations: The high TCRbeta diversity at day 60 in some patients was ascribed to recipient T cells and intrathymic progenitors that had survived conditioning. The apparently early recovery of alphabetaT-cell counts about two months after transplant reportedly depended on only several hundred rapidly expanded clones that came from non-depleted graft cells. Over the following months the frequencies of hyperexpanded clones went down, and after one year T-cell counts and TCRbeta diversity were mostly credited to newly produced T cells.

This sequence was found in a boy aged 2-9 years with acute lymphoblastic leukemia, due to receive a stem cell transplant. The specimen was PBMCs, collected before TCRalphabeta/CD19-depleted stem cell transplant.

Read as DNA, the sequence is TGCGCCAGCAGCGAGCGGGGGGCGAACGGGGAGCTGTTTTTT. Translated, this is CASSERGANGELFF. The V gene is TRBV5-1 and the J gene is TRBJ2-2, with 9 central nucleotides matching TRBD2. According to the germline V gene, CDR1 reads SGHRS and CDR2 reads YFSETQ. After removal of 4 bases from V and 7 bases from J, the junction retains 5 bases not matched to a gene. The CDR3 holds 14 amino acids from the cysteine to the phenylalanine. Kept here is only the CDR3 DNA, which spans 42 bases and is read in frame from base 1.